This TCR beta chain was sequenced during a study of T cells in Graves' hyperthyroidism and ophthalmopathy. Findings and caveats of the study: The model forecast ophthalmopathy, anticipating it by a median around 6.9 months before onset.

As for this clonotype: Antigen: not known.

Over 18 months, lack of ophthalmopathy progression marked Graves' hyperthyroidism as stable. Diagnosis of hyperthyroidism was new in patients aged 18 to 65, and its duration was under 2 months. Amplification yielded TCR beta CDR3 regions, with RNA transcripts as the source. Using the HTBI primer set, a first-round RT-PCR was run on the TCR CDR3. TCRdb used MiXCR to reprocess the multiplex PCR reads, holding one entry per CDR3 protein. The sample lists about 360,000 distinct CDR3 sequences, around 14% occurring once. The CDR3 has 15 amino acids. V dropped 11 bases and J dropped 0 bases, with 16 bases sitting between them. Germline V gene sequence: CDR1 ENHRY, CDR2 SYGVKD.

The sample taken for sequencing was blood. The TCR sequence derives from a woman aged 18-35 years with Graves' hyperthyroidism. This chain links TRBV10-3 with TRBJ1-4, with a weak D call TRBD1 (5 bases). DNA of the CDR3: TGTGCCGCGTCACAAGGGGTTACAACTAATGAAAAACTGTTTTTT. Translation: CAASQGVTTNEKLFF.